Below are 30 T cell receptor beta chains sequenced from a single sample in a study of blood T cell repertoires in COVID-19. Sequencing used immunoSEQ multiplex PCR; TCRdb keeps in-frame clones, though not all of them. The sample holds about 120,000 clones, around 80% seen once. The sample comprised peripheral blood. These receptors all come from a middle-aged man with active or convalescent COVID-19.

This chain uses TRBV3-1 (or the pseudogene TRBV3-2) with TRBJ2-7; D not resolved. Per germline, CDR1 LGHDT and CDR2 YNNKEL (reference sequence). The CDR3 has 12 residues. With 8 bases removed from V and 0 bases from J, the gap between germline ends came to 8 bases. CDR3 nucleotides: TGTGCCAGCCGGTCTCTCTCCTACGAGCAGTACTTC. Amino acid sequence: CASRSLSYEQYF.

CDR3 DNA sequence: TGCGCCAGCAGTGAGGCCGCAGGCTCAGAGGAGCAGTTCTTC. It codes for CASSEAAGSEEQFF. This sequence joins TRBV10-1 and TRBJ2-1, with D hard to call. This CDR3 region has 14 residues. Germline lookup yields CDR1 WNHNN and CDR2 SYGVQD (reference sequence). The V and J ends lost 2 bases and 10 bases respectively, with 15 bases between them.

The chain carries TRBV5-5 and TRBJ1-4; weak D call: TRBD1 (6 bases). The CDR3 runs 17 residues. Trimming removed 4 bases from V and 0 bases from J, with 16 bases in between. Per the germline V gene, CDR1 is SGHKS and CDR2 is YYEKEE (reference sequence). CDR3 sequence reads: CASSQPQGTATNEKLFF. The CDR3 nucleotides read TGTGCCAGCAGCCAGCCACAGGGAACAGCAACTAATGAAAAACTGTTTTTT.

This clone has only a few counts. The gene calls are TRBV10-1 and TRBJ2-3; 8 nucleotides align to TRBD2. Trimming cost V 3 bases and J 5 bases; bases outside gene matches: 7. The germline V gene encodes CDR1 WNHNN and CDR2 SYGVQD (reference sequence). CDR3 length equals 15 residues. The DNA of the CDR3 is TGCGCCAGCAGTGACCCCGCGGGGGGATTAGATACGCAGTATTTT. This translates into CASSDPAGGLDTQYF.

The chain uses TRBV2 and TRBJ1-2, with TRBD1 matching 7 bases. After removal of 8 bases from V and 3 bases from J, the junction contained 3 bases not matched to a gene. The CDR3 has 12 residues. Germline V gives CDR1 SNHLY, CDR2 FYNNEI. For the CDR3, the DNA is TGTGCCAGCGCCCAGGGGGACTATGGCTACACCTTC. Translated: CASAQGDYGYTF.

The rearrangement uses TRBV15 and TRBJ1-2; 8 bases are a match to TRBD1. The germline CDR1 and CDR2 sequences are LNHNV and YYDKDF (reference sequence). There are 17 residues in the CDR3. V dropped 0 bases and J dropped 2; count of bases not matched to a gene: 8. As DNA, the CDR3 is TGTGCCACCAGCAGAGATTCTTTCGGACAGGGCAACTATGGCTACACCTTC. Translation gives CATSRDSFGQGNYGYTF.

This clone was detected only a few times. This CDR3 reads CASGKGGSNYGYTF. DNA of the CDR3: TGTGCTAGTGGCAAAGGAGGCAGTAACTATGGCTACACCTTC. V is TRBV12-5 and J is TRBJ1-2; D is unresolved. V lost 6 bases and J 1 base, leaving 12 bases between the germline ends. Germline assignment: CDR1 LGHNT and CDR2 FRNRAP. The CDR3 is 14 residues long.

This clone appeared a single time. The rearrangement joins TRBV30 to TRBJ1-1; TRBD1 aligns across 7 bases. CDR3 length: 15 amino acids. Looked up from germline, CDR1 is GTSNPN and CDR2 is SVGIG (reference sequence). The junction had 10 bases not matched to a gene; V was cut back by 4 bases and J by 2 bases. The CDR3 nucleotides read TGTGCCTGGATTCCCCCGGGACAGATTAACACTGAAGCTTTCTTT. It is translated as CAWIPPGQINTEAFF.

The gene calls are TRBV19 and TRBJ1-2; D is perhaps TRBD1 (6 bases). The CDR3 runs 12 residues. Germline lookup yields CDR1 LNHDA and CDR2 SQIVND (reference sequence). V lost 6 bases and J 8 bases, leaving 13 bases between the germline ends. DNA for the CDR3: TGTGCCAGTAGGAAGGGGCAGGGGGGCTACACCTTC. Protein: CASRKGQGGYTF.

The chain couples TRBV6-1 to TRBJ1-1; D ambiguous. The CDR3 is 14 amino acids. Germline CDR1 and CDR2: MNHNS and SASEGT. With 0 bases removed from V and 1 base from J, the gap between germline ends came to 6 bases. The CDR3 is CASSEALKNTEAFF. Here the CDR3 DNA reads TGTGCCAGCAGTGAAGCTTTAAAGAACACTGAAGCTTTCTTT.

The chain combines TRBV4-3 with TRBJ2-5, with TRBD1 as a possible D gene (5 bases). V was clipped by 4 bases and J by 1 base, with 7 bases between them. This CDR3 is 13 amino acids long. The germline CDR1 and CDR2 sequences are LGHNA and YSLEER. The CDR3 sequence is CASSLGLQETQYF. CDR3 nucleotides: TGCGCCAGCAGCCTGGGGCTCCAAGAGACCCAGTACTTC.

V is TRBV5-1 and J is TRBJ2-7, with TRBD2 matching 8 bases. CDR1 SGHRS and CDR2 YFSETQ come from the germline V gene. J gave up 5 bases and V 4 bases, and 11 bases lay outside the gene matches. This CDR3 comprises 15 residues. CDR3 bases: TGCGCCAGCAGCGAGCTAAGCGGGAGCCGCGACGAGCAGTACTTC. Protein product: CASSELSGSRDEQYF. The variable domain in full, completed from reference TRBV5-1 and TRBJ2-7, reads KAGVTQTPRYLIKTRGQQVTLSCSPISGHRSVSWYQQTPGQGLQFLFEYFSETQRNKGNFPGRFSGRQFSNSRSEMNVSTLELGDSALYLCASSELSGSRDEQYFGPGTRLTVT.

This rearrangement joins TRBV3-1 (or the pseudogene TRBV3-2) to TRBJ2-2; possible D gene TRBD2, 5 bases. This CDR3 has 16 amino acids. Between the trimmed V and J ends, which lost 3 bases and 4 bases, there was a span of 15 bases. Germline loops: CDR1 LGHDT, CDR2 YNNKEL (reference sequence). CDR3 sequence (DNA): TGTGCCAGCAGCCAGGCACTAGTCTCGGGCACCGGGGAGCTGTTTTTT. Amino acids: CASSQALVSGTGELFF.

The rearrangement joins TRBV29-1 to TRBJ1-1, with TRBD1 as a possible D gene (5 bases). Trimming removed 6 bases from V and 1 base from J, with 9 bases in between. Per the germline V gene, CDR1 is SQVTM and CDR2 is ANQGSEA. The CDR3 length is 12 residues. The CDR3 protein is CSVGGANTEAFF. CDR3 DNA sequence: TGCAGCGTCGGTGGGGCGAACACTGAAGCTTTCTTT. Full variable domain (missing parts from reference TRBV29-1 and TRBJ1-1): SAVISQKPSRDICQRGTSLTIQCQVDSQVTMMFWYRQQPGQSLTLIATANQGSEATYESGFVIDKFPISRPNLTFSTLTVSNMSPEDSSIYLCSVGGANTEAFFGQGTRLTVV.

Written as DNA, the CDR3 is TGCGCCAGCAGCCGGAGCTCGGGACAGTTCTATGGCTACACCTTC. Translation gives CASSRSSGQFYGYTF. The chain employs TRBV4-3 and TRBJ1-2; 7 bases match TRBD1. Trimming removed 4 bases from V and 4 bases from J; junction bases left unmatched: 9. This CDR3 contains 15 residues. Germline V lookup: CDR1 LGHNA, CDR2 YSLEER.

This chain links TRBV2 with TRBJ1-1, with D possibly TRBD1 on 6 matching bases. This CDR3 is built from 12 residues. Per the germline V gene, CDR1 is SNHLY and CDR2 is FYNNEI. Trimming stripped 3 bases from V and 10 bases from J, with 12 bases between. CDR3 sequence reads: CASSDRGGGAFF. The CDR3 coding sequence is TGTGCCAGCAGTGACAGGGGCGGCGGAGCTTTCTTT.

The CDR3 DNA sequence: TGTGCCAGCAGACGACAGGGTTCTGGGGCCAACGTCCTGACTTTC. It encodes CASRRQGSGANVLTF. This sequence joins TRBV6-6 and TRBJ2-6; TRBD1 matches 7 bases. The CDR3 loop spans 15 amino acids. Per the germline V gene, CDR1 is MNHNY and CDR2 is SVGAGI (reference sequence). The V and J ends lost 6 bases and 1 base, in that order; junction bases with no gene match: 3.

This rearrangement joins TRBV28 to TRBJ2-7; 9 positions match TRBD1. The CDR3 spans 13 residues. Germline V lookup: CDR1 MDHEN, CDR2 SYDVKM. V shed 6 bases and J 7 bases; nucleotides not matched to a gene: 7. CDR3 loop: CASRGGQGWEQYF. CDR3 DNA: TGTGCCAGCAGGGGAGGACAGGGGTGGGAGCAGTACTTC.

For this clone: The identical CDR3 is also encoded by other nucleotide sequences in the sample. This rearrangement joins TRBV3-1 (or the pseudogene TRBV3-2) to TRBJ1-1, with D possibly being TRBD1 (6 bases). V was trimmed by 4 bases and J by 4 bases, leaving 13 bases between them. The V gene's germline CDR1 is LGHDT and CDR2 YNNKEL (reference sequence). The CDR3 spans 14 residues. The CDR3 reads CASSPRGGGTEAFF. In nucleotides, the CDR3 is TGTGCCAGCAGCCCGAGGGGGGGCGGCACTGAAGCTTTCTTT.

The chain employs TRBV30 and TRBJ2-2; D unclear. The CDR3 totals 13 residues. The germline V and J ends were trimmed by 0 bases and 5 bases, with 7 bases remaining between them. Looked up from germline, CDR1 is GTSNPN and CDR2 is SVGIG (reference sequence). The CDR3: CAWSVHITGELFF. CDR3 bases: TGTGCCTGGAGTGTACACATTACCGGGGAGCTGTTTTTT.

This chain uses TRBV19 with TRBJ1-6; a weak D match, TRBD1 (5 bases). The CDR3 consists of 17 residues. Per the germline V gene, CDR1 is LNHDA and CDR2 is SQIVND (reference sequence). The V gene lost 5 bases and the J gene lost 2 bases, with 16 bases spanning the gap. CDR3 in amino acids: CASSRGATSAYNSPLHF. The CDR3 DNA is TGTGCCAGTAGTCGCGGGGCCACGTCGGCCTATAATTCACCCCTCCACTTT.

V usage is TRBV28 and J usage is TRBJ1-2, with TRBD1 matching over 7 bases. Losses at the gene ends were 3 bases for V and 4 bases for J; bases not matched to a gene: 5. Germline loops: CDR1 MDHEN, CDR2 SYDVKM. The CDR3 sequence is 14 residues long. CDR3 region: CASSLGQGVYGYTF. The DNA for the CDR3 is TGTGCCAGCAGTTTGGGGCAGGGGGTCTATGGCTACACCTTC.

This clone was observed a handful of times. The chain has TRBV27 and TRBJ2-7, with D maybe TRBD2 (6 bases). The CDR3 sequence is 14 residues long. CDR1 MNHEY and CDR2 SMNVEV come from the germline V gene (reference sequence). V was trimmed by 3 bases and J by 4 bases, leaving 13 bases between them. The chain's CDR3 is CASSFRGTIYEQYF. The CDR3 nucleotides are TGTGCCAGCAGTTTCCGCGGGACCATTTACGAGCAGTACTTC.

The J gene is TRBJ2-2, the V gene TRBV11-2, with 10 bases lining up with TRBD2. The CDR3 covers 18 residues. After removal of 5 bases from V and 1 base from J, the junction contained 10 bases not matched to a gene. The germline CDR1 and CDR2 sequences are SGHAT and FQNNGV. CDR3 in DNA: TGTGCCAGCAGCCCAACCGGGACTAGCGAGCTGAACACCGGGGAGCTGTTTTTT. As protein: CASSPTGTSELNTGELFF.

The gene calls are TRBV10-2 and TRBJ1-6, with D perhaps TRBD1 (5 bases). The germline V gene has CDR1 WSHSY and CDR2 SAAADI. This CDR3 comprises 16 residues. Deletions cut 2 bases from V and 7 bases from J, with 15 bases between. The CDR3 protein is CASSEPPTGLNSPLHF. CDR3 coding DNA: TGCGCCAGCAGTGAGCCACCAACAGGTTTAAATTCACCCCTCCACTTT.

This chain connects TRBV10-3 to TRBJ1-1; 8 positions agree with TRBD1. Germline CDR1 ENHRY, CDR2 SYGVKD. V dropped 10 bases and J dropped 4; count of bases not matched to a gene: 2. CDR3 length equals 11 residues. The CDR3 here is CASTGGTEAFF. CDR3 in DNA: TGTGCCAGCACAGGGGGCACTGAAGCTTTCTTT.

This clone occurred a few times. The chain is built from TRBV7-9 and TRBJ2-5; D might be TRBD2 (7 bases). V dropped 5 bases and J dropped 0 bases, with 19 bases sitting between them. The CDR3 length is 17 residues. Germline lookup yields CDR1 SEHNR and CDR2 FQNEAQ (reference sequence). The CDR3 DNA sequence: TGTGCCAGCAGCGCCCGGCGGGCGGGGGCAAACCAAGAGACCCAGTACTTC. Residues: CASSARRAGANQETQYF.

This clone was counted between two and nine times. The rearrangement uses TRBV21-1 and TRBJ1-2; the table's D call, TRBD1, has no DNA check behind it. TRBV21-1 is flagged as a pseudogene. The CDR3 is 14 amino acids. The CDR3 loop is CASSARQDSYGYTF. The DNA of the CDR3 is TGTGCCAGCAGCGCCAGACAGGACTCCTATGGCTACACCTTC.

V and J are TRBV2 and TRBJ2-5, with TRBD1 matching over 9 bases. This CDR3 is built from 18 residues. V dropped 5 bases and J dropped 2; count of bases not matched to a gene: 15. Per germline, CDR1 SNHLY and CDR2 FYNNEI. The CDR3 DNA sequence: TGTGCCAGCAGTCAGGACAGGGGCGTCGGCGGGGCTCAAGAGACCCAGTACTTC. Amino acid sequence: CASSQDRGVGGAQETQYF.

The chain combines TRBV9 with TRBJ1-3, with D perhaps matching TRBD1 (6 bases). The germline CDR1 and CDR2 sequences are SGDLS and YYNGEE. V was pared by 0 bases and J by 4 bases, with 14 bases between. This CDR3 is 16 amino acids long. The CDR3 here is CASSVEGGLEGNTIYF. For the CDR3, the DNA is TGTGCCAGCAGCGTAGAGGGGGGGCTGGAAGGAAACACCATATATTTT.